The 6 T cell receptor beta chains below come from one sample, sequenced in a study of cytomegalovirus exposure and HLA in healthy donors. Primers included in the PCR were 60 Vbeta and 13 Jbeta primers. Libraries were prepared by immunoSEQ multiplex PCR; TCRdb keeps only in-frame clonotypes and omits some of them. The data hold more than 90,000 clones, with 65% to 80% observed a single time. The sequencing input was PBMCs. Every receptor here comes from a man aged 45-65 years in good health and CMV-seronegative.

The chain recombines TRBV19 with TRBJ1-1, with 7 bases fitting TRBD1. Losses at the gene ends were 9 bases for V and 0 bases for J; bases not matched to a gene: 10. The CDR3 is made up of 15 amino acids. From germline, CDR1 is LNHDA and CDR2 SQIVND (reference sequence). Here the CDR3 DNA reads TGTGCCAGCAAACTTTCGGGACAGTTGAACACTGAAGCTTTCTTT. Translating it yields CASKLSGQLNTEAFF.

The chain joins TRBV19 to TRBJ1-2; a possible D gene is TRBD1 (6 bases). CDR3 length equals 16 residues. From germline, CDR1 is LNHDA and CDR2 SQIVND (reference sequence). With 5 bases removed from V and 8 bases from J, the gap between germline ends came to 24 bases. DNA for the CDR3: TGTGCCAGTAGTGTCGATCCGGACAGAAGTGTCACGGGCTACACCTTC. Translation gives CASSVDPDRSVTGYTF.

This clone was counted only a few times. V and J are TRBV11-2 and TRBJ2-3, with TRBD2 identical over 11 bases. V shed 1 base and J 6 bases; nucleotides not matched to a gene: 6. The CDR3 is 16 amino acids. Germline V gene lookup returns CDR1 SGHAT and CDR2 FQNNGV. The CDR3, as DNA: TGTGCCAGCAGCTTAGGTCCTAGCGGGGGGAAGGATACGCAGTATTTT. This sequence encodes CASSLGPSGGKDTQYF.

This clone was counted only a few times. The DNA for the CDR3 is TGTGCCAGCAGTTTAAGGGGGGGCATTCAGTACTTC. Its translation: CASSLRGGIQYF. V and J are TRBV28 and TRBJ2-4; possibly TRBD2 for D (7 bases). The CDR3 consists of 12 residues. V dropped 2 bases and J dropped 9 bases, with 8 bases sitting between them. The V gene's germline CDR1 is MDHEN and CDR2 SYDVKM.

This clone was picked up a small number of times. This chain links TRBV14 with TRBJ2-2; 11 nucleotides align to TRBD2. Trimming removed 4 bases from V and 0 bases from J; junction bases left unmatched: 4. Germline V gene data show CDR1 as SGHDN and CDR2 as FVKESK. The CDR3 contains 17 residues. The CDR3 protein is CASSLLAGGTNTGELFF. Written as DNA, the CDR3 is TGTGCCAGCAGCCTTCTAGCGGGGGGAACGAACACCGGGGAGCTGTTTTTT.

The chain is built from TRBV5-1 and TRBJ1-1, with TRBD1 identical over 8 bases. In germline, CDR1 is SGHRS, CDR2 YFSETQ. The CDR3 extends over 15 amino acids. Germline trimming cut 0 bases from V and 1 base from J; bases unmatched to any gene: 2. CDR3 sequence (DNA): TGCGCCAGCAGCTTGGACAGGGGGAGGAACACTGAAGCTTTCTTT. Translation gives CASSLDRGRNTEAFF. Full variable domain (missing parts from reference TRBV5-1 and TRBJ1-1): KAGVTQTPRYLIKTRGQQVTLSCSPISGHRSVSWYQQTPGQGLQFLFEYFSETQRNKGNFPGRFSGRQFSNSRSEMNVSTLELGDSALYLCASSLDRGRNTEAFFGQGTRLTVV.